This entry is about one TCR beta chain. No antigen is known for it. Per-base qualities were not stored, and no clone one base away is much larger. One collaborating source in Seattle enrolled patients while the patients were actively infected and followed the patients over time throughout the course of disease. Collaborating institutions collected whole blood in K2EDTA tubes following their own protocols. For TCRbeta analysis, collaborators shipped samples in one of three forms: frozen whole blood, isolated PBMCs, or DNA extracted from either of those sample types. The immunoSEQ Assay, a bias-controlled multiplex PCR, was used to amplify TCRbeta CDR3 regions from genomic DNA. The study's processing was this. The number of nucleated cells in each sample was estimated from the amplification of reference gene primers within the assay. To quantify the absolute abundance of each unique TCRbeta CDR3 rearrangement, sequence reads were collapsed and filtered. Productive Simpson clonality was computed per sample as the square root of Simpson's diversity index over productive rearrangements. TCRdb holds this immuneACCESS table with in-frame rearrangements only. Some clones are missing; in checked studies, unresolved V genes explain under half, and the rest has no known cause. The V and J calls and the clone size are those of that table, but D and trimming were determined from the DNA. A total of 250,000 to 400,000 clones appear in this sample, about nine tenths of them only once. Approximately 1.6% of the sample is in the top ten clones.

This entry comes from a study of blood T cell repertoires in COVID-19 (dated by TCRdb to 2018 to 2021). Notes on the research overall: The collaborator samples originated in the United States, Italy and Spain and spanned the acute and convalescent phases of COVID-19. The material from the prospective study consisted of cDNA or gDNA derived from T cells, B-cell-depleted T cells, or PBMCs. Subjects who had been exposed to COVID-19, were actively infected with it, or had recovered from it provided the deeply sampled blood TCRbeta repertoires that made up the dataset. The repertoires were released in a freely available public database meant as a resource for research on the immune response to SARS-CoV-2. Samples came from the ongoing ImmuneRACE study (first 160 participants) plus 1,254 subjects from 6 global collaborators. Sample metadata almost always included a de-identified subject ID, COVID-19 status, age in years and sex. Where HLA class I and class II types were available, the types were taken from metadata supplied by the sample provider, not from assay-based typing. General findings and caveats noted by the study authors: The quantity of clinical and demographic metadata differed by source and by participant and was supplied without curation.

Reading the germline V gene gives CDR1 ENHRY and CDR2 SYGVKD. Trimming accounts for 6 bases at V and 5 bases at J, while the number of junction bases matched to no gene is 9. From cysteine to phenylalanine, the CDR3 is 16 amino acids long. The sequence is cut down to CDR3 DNA, 48 bases in frame from base 1. The sequencing input was peripheral blood. This chain is built from TRBV10-3 and TRBJ2-1, and 11 junctional nucleotides match TRBD2. The sequence was collected from a young woman with COVID-19, enrolled during active disease. The CDR3 region has the sequence CAIRNSGGAVDNEQFF. In nucleotide form, the sequence is TGTGCCATCAGAAATAGCGGGGGGGCTGTAGACAATGAGCAGTTCTTC.